This note documents a single T cell receptor (beta chain) sequence. Its specificity is not known. This entry comes from a study of cytomegalovirus exposure and HLA in healthy donors. Whole-study findings and limits: The classifier, whose performance was assessed in both the original and validation cohorts, reportedly diagnosed cytomegalovirus status with high specificity and sensitivity. A later analysis linked a missense DCLRE1C variant to TCR beta V- and J-gene trimming.

This PCR relied on a set of 60 Vbeta primers and 13 Jbeta primers. The assay was immunoSEQ multiplex PCR, and TCRdb's table has in-frame clones only and misses some. The sample includes some 160,000 clones, approximately 80% of them seen just once. There are 15 residues in the CDR3. Trimming cost V 0 bases and J 5 bases, with 13 bases left between them. Germline values: CDR1 MGHRA, CDR2 YSYEKL. The clonotype was recovered from a man aged 50 to 59 in good health and CMV-seropositive. The genes are TRBV4-1 and TRBJ2-5; a weak D match, TRBD1 (5 bases). The source material was PBMCs. CDR3 region: CASSQERGIRETQYF. The CDR3 coding sequence is TGCGCCAGCAGCCAAGAAAGGGGAATCAGGGAGACCCAGTACTTC.